Each of the 32 T cell receptor beta chains below was sequenced from the same sample in a study of T cells after yellow fever vaccination (dated by TCRdb to between 2019 and 2020). Per the publication, the treatment or condition label means: live attenuated yellow fever vaccine strain. Receptor libraries were prepared by 5' RACE. TCRdb shows the sequencer as Illumina HiSeq 2500. The public reads were quality trimmed at Q25 with fastp and then assembled into clones with MiXCR by TCRdb, keeping productive beta chains. One record per CDR3 amino acid sequence lists the most common genes and DNA. A total of a few hundred thousand distinct CDR3 sequences appear in this sample, 6.9% of them only once. The ten biggest clones cover approximately 0.85% of the sample. Sequenced material: CD4+ T cells sorted from PBMCs, taken 15 days after the yellow fever booster vaccination. Receptor source: a man younger than 40 who received the YFV17D yellow fever vaccine.

In its sample, this clonotype was seen many times. The chain's CDR3 is CASSSRGGGGVDTQYF. DNA for the CDR3: TGTGCCAGCAGCTCCCGCGGTGGCGGGGGGGTAGATACGCAGTATTTT. V and J are TRBV11-2 and TRBJ2-3; 9 nucleotides match TRBD2. In germline, CDR1 is SGHAT, CDR2 FQNNGV. After removal of 4 bases from V and 5 bases from J, the junction contained 10 bases not matched to a gene. This CDR3 spans 16 amino acids.

This clonotype has a handful of counts. The rearrangement links TRBV11-2 to TRBJ2-7, with no clear D. The germline V gene encodes CDR1 SGHAT and CDR2 FQNNGV. V lost 1 base and J 4 bases, leaving 23 bases between the germline ends. The CDR3 runs to 18 residues. CDR3 DNA sequence: TGTGCCAGCAGCTTAGTTCCCAGAACCTGGACCCCATCATACGAGCAGTACTTC. This sequence encodes CASSLVPRTWTPSYEQYF.

The rearrangement joins TRBV6-2 or TRBV6-3 to TRBJ2-1; D remains unclear. Germline CDR1 reads MNHEY; CDR2 reads SVGEGT. Deletions cut 5 bases from V and 12 bases from J, with 11 bases between. This CDR3 region has 11 residues. As DNA, the CDR3 is TGTGCCAGCAGTGAACGGATCTCGCAGTTCTTC. Translated, it gives CASSERISQFF.

This clonotype was observed many times. The chain carries TRBV29-1 and TRBJ2-7; D might be TRBD2 (5 bases). The germline V gene has CDR1 SQVTM and CDR2 ANQGSEA. Trimming cost V 5 bases and J 4 bases, with 12 bases left between them. This CDR3 comprises 12 residues. The CDR3 DNA reads as TGCAGCGTTAAAACCGGGGAATACGAGCAGTACTTC. It encodes CSVKTGEYEQYF.

This clonotype was seen repeatedly, ten times or more. V gene TRBV29-1 combines with J gene TRBJ2-1; no clear D. The ends were cut back, 3 bases at V and 8 bases at J, with 8 bases in the middle. This CDR3 is 11 amino acids long. Germline V CDR1 and CDR2: SQVTM, ANQGSEA. The CDR3 region is CSVDPVDEQFF. The DNA for the CDR3 is TGCAGCGTTGACCCTGTGGATGAGCAGTTCTTC.

The chain has TRBV27 and TRBJ2-7; 10 bases line up with TRBD1. This CDR3 contains 14 residues. Germline assignment: CDR1 MNHEY and CDR2 SMNVEV (reference sequence). Trimming at V came to 8 bases and at J to 2 bases, leaving 6 bases not matched to a gene. The CDR3 is CASVGDRGAYEQYF. In DNA form, the CDR3 reads TGTGCCAGCGTTGGGGACAGGGGAGCCTACGAGCAGTACTTC.

This chain links TRBV7-6 with TRBJ2-1; 10 bases fit TRBD2. The last part of the DNA fits TRBJ2-7 better; the J call may be wrong. The germline V gene encodes CDR1 SGHVS and CDR2 FNYEAQ. CDR3 length: 19 amino acids. The CDR3 sequence is CASSLVGLAGASSYNEQYF. In DNA form, the CDR3 reads TGTGCCAGCAGCTTAGTTGGGCTAGCGGGGGCGAGCTCCTACAATGAGCAGTACTTC.

In this sample, this clonotype turned up many times. The chain employs TRBV19 and TRBJ1-1; D is possibly TRBD1 (6 bases). The length of the CDR3 is 14 residues. Germline lookup yields CDR1 LNHDA and CDR2 SQIVND (reference sequence). Trimming took 4 bases from V and 2 from J, leaving 11 bases between them. For the CDR3, the DNA is TGTGCCAGTAGTACCCAGGGGTTTAACACTGAAGCTTTCTTT. This encodes CASSTQGFNTEAFF.

Comment on this clonotype: A clone one base away is much larger, so this may be a read error. The genes are TRBV20-1 and TRBJ2-3, with 12 bases aligning to TRBD2. The CDR3 has 16 amino acids. V trimming: 5 bases; J trimming: 6 bases; junction bases outside the gene matches: 12. In germline, CDR1 is DFQATT, CDR2 SNEGSKA (reference sequence). The CDR3 loop is CSAGGLAGRPDDTQYF. The DNA of the CDR3 is TGCAGTGCTGGCGGACTAGCGGGACGACCAGATGATACGCAGTATTTT.

The genes are TRBV29-1 and TRBJ1-1; 12 bases line up with TRBD1. CDR1 and CDR2 from the germline V gene are SQVTM and ANQGSEA. The CDR3 sequence is 15 residues long. V trimming: 6 bases; J trimming: 11 bases; junction bases outside the gene matches: 16. The CDR3 reads CSVPQGWGQGAGAFF. CDR3 sequence (DNA): TGCAGCGTCCCCCAAGGTTGGGGACAGGGGGCAGGGGCTTTCTTT.

In this sample, this clonotype turned up many times. This chain uses TRBV20-1 with TRBJ2-5; 10 bases align to TRBD1. Looked up from germline, CDR1 is DFQATT and CDR2 is SNEGSKA (reference sequence). After removal of 4 bases from V and 4 bases from J, the junction contained 6 bases not matched to a gene. The CDR3 has 14 residues. CDR3 residues: CSATGQGDIETQYF. The CDR3, as DNA: TGCAGTGCTACCGGACAGGGGGATATAGAGACCCAGTACTTC.

The chain uses TRBV25-1 and TRBJ2-2; TRBD1 matches 9 bases. The length of the CDR3 is 15 residues. V shed 5 bases, J shed 4 bases, and the junction held 5 bases outside the gene matches. CDR1 and CDR2 from the germline V gene are MGHDK and SYGVNS. The CDR3 sequence: CASSLRTGATGELFF. CDR3 DNA: TGTGCCAGCAGTCTCCGGACAGGGGCCACCGGGGAGCTGTTTTTT. Full variable domain (remainder filled in from reference TRBV25-1 and TRBJ2-2): EADIYQTPRYLVIGTGKKITLECSQTMGHDKMYWYQQDPGMELHLIHYSYGVNSTEKGDLSSESTVSRIRTEHFPLTLESARPSHTSQYLCASSLRTGATGELFFGEGSRLTVL.

This clonotype was detected only a few times. V is TRBV20-1 and J is TRBJ1-3; TRBD1 might be the D (5 bases). Per germline, CDR1 DFQATT and CDR2 SNEGSKA (reference sequence). V lost 1 base and J 0 bases, leaving 10 bases between the germline ends. This CDR3 spans 15 amino acids. The CDR3 is CSARASGSSGNTIYF. The CDR3 DNA reads as TGCAGTGCTAGAGCGTCAGGGAGCTCTGGAAACACCATATATTTT.

The chain is built from TRBV7-2 and TRBJ2-1; the match to TRBD2 covers 13 bases. CDR1 and CDR2 from the germline V gene are SGHTA and FQGNSA. The CDR3 spans 15 residues. V lost 5 bases to trimming and J lost 6 bases; unmatched junction nucleotides: 4. The CDR3 DNA reads TGTGCCAGCAGCAGGACTAGCGGGGGAGGCAATGAGCAGTTCTTC. This gives the protein CASSRTSGGGNEQFF.

This clonotype showed up many times. J is TRBJ2-5 and V is TRBV25-1, with 9 positions matching TRBD1. Per the germline V gene, CDR1 is MGHDK and CDR2 is SYGVNS. Trimming at V came to 6 bases and at J to 1 base, leaving 12 bases not matched to a gene. The CDR3 has 17 residues. CDR3 loop: CASSSVPGQGTQETQYF. CDR3 nucleotides: TGTGCCAGCAGCTCCGTCCCGGGACAGGGAACCCAAGAGACCCAGTACTTC.

DNA for the CDR3: TGTGCCAGCACCCTAGCGGGGGGCTACGAGCAGTACTTC. Its protein product is CASTLAGGYEQYF. This chain uses TRBV6-1 with TRBJ2-7, with 11 bases identical to TRBD2. The CDR3 loop spans 13 amino acids. Looked up from germline, CDR1 is MNHNS and CDR2 is SASEGT. V shed 7 bases and J 3 bases; nucleotides not matched to a gene: 2.

This clonotype was seen many times. The CDR3 sequence: CASSRDGKMREQYF. In DNA form, the CDR3 reads TGTGCCAGCAGCAGGGACGGGAAGATGAGGGAGCAGTACTTC. The chain recombines TRBV21-1 with TRBJ2-7; the table's D call of TRBD1 was not tested on the DNA. TRBV21-1 is classified as a pseudogene. The CDR3 contains 14 residues.

This clonotype was seen many times. The J gene is TRBJ1-1, the V gene TRBV12-3 or TRBV12-4; the match to TRBD1 covers 9 bases. With 3 bases clipped from V and 5 bases from J, the junction kept 4 bases outside the gene matches. The CDR3 spans 14 residues. This chain's CDR3 is CASSLRQGGTEAFF. The DNA for the CDR3 is TGTGCCAGCAGTTTGCGACAGGGGGGTACTGAAGCTTTCTTT.

The chain's CDR3 is CASSLALRGEAFF. As DNA, the CDR3 is TGTGCCAGCAGTTTAGCGCTAAGGGGTGAAGCTTTCTTT. The chain joins TRBV12-3 or TRBV12-4 to TRBJ1-1; tentatively, D is TRBD1 (5 bases). Deletions cut 0 bases from V and 7 bases from J, with 9 bases between. There are 13 residues in the CDR3.

The table lists this clonotype with many counts. The CDR3 DNA follows: TGCGCCAGCAGCCAGGGTCGAGATCAGCCCCAGCATTTT. It encodes CASSQGRDQPQHF. V and J are TRBV5-1 and TRBJ1-5; D might be TRBD1 (5 bases). CDR1 SGHRS and CDR2 YFSETQ come from the germline V gene. Trimming left V 4 bases short and J 5 bases short, with 10 bases between. The CDR3 spans 13 residues.

This clonotype occurred a few times. The chain links TRBV5-1 to TRBJ2-5; no reliable D call. V gave up 4 bases and J gave up 1 base, with 5 bases separating them. The CDR3 consists of 12 residues. Germline V lookup: CDR1 SGHRS, CDR2 YFSETQ. This CDR3 reads CASSQAQETQYF. The CDR3, as DNA: TGCGCCAGCAGCCAGGCCCAAGAGACCCAGTACTTC.

This clonotype was seen more than once but under ten times. This chain connects TRBV28 to TRBJ1-3, with 8 nucleotides matching TRBD1. The CDR3 consists of 16 residues. V was clipped by 5 bases and J by 2 bases; unmatched bases: 8. Germline loops: CDR1 MDHEN, CDR2 SYDVKM. The CDR3 sequence: CASSRDRSFAGNTIYF. CDR3 sequence (DNA): TGTGCCAGCAGTCGGGACAGGAGTTTTGCTGGAAACACCATATATTTT.

This chain links TRBV19 with TRBJ2-2; 11 nucleotides match TRBD1. Unmatched junction bases numbered 10, after V lost 10 bases and J lost 6 bases. The CDR3 has 15 residues. CDR1 and CDR2 (germline): LNHDA, SQIVND (reference sequence). In nucleotides, the CDR3 is TGTGCCACCCGCCGGGGACAGGGGGAATCCGGGGAGCTGTTTTTT. As protein: CATRRGQGESGELFF.

This clonotype was detected ten times or more. The CDR3 sequence is CASSRTGGRTGELFF. The CDR3 nucleotides are TGTGCCAGTAGCCGGACAGGGGGGCGTACCGGGGAGCTGTTTTTT. The chain is built from TRBV19 and TRBJ2-2; 10 bases match TRBD1. Looked up from germline, CDR1 is LNHDA and CDR2 is SQIVND (reference sequence). This CDR3 has 15 residues. V shed 6 bases and J 5 bases; nucleotides not matched to a gene: 6.

The chain joins TRBV11-2 to TRBJ2-3, with no clear D. Trimming shortened V by 1 base and J by 8 bases, and 10 bases separated the two germline ends. CDR1 is SGHAT, CDR2 FQNNGV, per germline. The CDR3 is 13 amino acids. The CDR3 DNA reads TGTGCCAGCAGCTTAGTGGCTGGGGTTACGCAGTATTTT. Translated, it gives CASSLVAGVTQYF.

This clonotype was seen a handful of times. The V call is TRBV2, the J call TRBJ2-1; 8 bases align to TRBD2. J was trimmed by 0 bases and V by 6 bases; bases with no gene match: 7. The length of the CDR3 is 16 residues. CDR1 and CDR2 from the germline V gene are SNHLY and FYNNEI. In DNA, the CDR3 is TGTGCCAGCAGGGAACTAGCGGCTAGCTCCTACAATGAGCAGTTCTTC. Its protein is CASRELAASSYNEQFF. Using reference TRBV2 and TRBJ2-1 for the parts outside the CDR3, the full variable domain is EPEVTQTPSHQVTQMGQEVILRCVPISNHLYFYWYRQILGQKVEFLVSFYNNEISEKSEIFDDQFSVERPDGSNFTLKIRSTKLEDSAMYFCASRELAASSYNEQFFGPGTRLTVL.

This clonotype turned up a few times. J is TRBJ2-1 and V is TRBV7-2; 7 bases line up with TRBD2. Germline V lookup: CDR1 SGHTA, CDR2 FQGNSA. After removal of 5 bases from V and 4 bases from J, the junction contained 8 bases not matched to a gene. This CDR3 spans 15 amino acids. DNA for the CDR3: TGTGCCAGCAGCGACACTAGCGCCAGTTACAATGAGCAGTTCTTC. It encodes CASSDTSASYNEQFF.

This clonotype has a handful of counts. V is TRBV12-3 or TRBV12-4 and J is TRBJ1-5, with D perhaps TRBD1 (5 bases). Trimming took 2 bases from V and 1 from J, leaving 15 bases between them. This CDR3 is 17 amino acids long. DNA of the CDR3: TGTGCCAGCAGTTTACTTTGGGGGGACGGGAGCAATCAGCCCCAGCATTTT. Translating gives CASSLLWGDGSNQPQHF.

This clonotype was recorded many times. The rearrangement links TRBV4-1 to TRBJ2-1; D is ambiguous. Per the germline V gene, CDR1 is MGHRA and CDR2 is YSYEKL. The germline V and J ends were trimmed by 2 bases and 6 bases, with 17 bases remaining between them. CDR3 length: 16 amino acids. CDR3 DNA sequence: TGCGCCAGCAGCCAAAACCTAGTGACGCCGGGCAATGAGCAGTTCTTC. This gives the protein CASSQNLVTPGNEQFF.

This clonotype was seen at least ten times. The rearrangement uses TRBV12-3 or TRBV12-4 and TRBJ2-2; D unresolved. The CDR3 is 12 amino acids. V was pared by 3 bases and J by 8 bases, with 7 bases between. CDR3 loop: CASSFGSGELFF. As DNA, the CDR3 is TGTGCCAGCAGTTTTGGGTCTGGGGAGCTGTTTTTT.

V usage is TRBV20-1 and J usage is TRBJ2-7; TRBD1 matches at 7 bases. After removal of 0 bases from V and 2 bases from J, the junction contained 4 bases not matched to a gene. CDR3 size: 14 residues. Germline assignment: CDR1 DFQATT and CDR2 SNEGSKA (reference sequence). CDR3 sequence reads: CSARDPGQTYEQYF. The CDR3 DNA is TGCAGTGCTAGAGACCCGGGACAGACCTACGAGCAGTACTTC.

The table lists this clonotype with a few counts. This sequence joins TRBV20-1 and TRBJ2-2, with a possible D match to TRBD2 (5 bases). The CDR3 has 14 residues. Germline V gene lookup returns CDR1 DFQATT and CDR2 SNEGSKA (reference sequence). Trimming pared 3 bases from V and 5 bases from J, leaving 13 bases between. The CDR3 spells CSASGKWLTGELFF. CDR3 in DNA: TGCAGTGCTAGCGGGAAGTGGTTAACCGGGGAGCTGTTTTTT.